This T cell receptor beta chain was retrieved from a study of response to subunit inactivated influenza vaccine. One entry per CDR3 protein, called by TCRdb with MiXCR from the RT-PCR reads. The repertoire has hundreds of thousands of distinct CDR3 sequences, over 25% of them found once; the top ten carry under 2.5%. This CDR3 spans 13 amino acids. Germline CDR1 reads MNHEY; CDR2 reads SVGEGT. V was clipped by 7 bases and J by 1 base, with 11 bases between them. The TCR was taken from a man aged 50 to 59 who received an inactivated influenza vaccine. Sequencing was performed on CD4+ T cells sorted from PBMCs, taken less than 6 days after vaccination. The rearrangement uses TRBV6-2 or TRBV6-3 and TRBJ2-7, with a weak D call TRBD1 (5 bases). The CDR3 is CASTFRQSYEQYF. The CDR3 DNA sequence: TGTGCCAGCACCTTCAGACAGTCCTACGAGCAGTACTTC.